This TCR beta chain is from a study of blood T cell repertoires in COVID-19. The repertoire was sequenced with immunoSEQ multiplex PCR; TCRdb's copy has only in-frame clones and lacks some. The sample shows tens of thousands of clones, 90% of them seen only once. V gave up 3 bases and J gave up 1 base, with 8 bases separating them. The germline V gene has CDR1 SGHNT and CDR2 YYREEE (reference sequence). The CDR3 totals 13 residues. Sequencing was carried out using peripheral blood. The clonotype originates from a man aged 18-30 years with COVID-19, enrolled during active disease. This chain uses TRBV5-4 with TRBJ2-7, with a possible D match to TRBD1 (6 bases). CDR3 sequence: CASSWDISYEQYF. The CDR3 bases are TGTGCCAGCAGCTGGGACATTTCCTACGAGCAGTACTTC. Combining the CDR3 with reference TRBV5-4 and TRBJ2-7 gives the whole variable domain ETGVTQSPTHLIKTRGQQVTLRCSSQSGHNTVSWYQQALGQGPQFIFQYYREEENGRGNFPPRFSGLQFPNYSSELNVNALELDDSALYLCASSWDISYEQYFGPGTRLTVT.